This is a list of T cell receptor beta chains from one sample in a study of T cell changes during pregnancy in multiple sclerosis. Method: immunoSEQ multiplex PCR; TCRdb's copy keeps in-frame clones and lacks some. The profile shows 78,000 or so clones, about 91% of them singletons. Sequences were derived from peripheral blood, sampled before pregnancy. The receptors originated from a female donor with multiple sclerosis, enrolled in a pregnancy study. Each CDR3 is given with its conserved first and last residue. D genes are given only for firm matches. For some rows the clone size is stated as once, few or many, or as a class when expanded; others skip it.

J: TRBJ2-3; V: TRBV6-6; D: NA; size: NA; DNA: TGTGCCAGCAAAATGCCGGGTACAGATACGCAGTATTTT; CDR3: CASKMPGTDTQYF
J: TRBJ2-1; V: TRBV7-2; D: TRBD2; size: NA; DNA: TGTGCCAGCCTGCGCGGCGGGAGCCCGAATGAGCAGTTCTTC; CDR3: CASLRGGSPNEQFF
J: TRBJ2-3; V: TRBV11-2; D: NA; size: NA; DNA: TGTGCCAGCAGCTTAGGAGATAGCACAGATACGCAGTATTTT; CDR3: CASSLGDSTDTQYF
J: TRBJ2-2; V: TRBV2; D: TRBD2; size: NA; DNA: TGTGCCAGCAGTGTTAGGAGCGGGGTGAACACCGGGGAGCTGTTTTTT; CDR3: CASSVRSGVNTGELFF
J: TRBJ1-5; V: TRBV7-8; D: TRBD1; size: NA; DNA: TGTGCCAGCAGCTTACTGACAGGGGGCCTAGGGCCCCAGCATTTT; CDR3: CASSLLTGGLGPQHF
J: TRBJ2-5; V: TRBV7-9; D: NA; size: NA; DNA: TGTGCCAGCAGCCAGGGCCGTGGGGCCCAGTACTTC; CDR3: CASSQGRGAQYF
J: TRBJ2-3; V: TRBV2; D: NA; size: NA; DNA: TGTGCCAGCAGAGCTTTGACTAGACCTACAGATACGCAGTATTTT; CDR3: CASRALTRPTDTQYF
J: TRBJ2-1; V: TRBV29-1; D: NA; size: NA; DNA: TGCAGCGTTATTGACAGTACCTTTATCTATGAGCAGTTCTTC; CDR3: CSVIDSTFIYEQFF
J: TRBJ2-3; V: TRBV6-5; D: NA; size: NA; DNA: TGTGCCAGCAGACCAAGCGGCATAAATACGCAGTATTTT; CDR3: CASRPSGINTQYF
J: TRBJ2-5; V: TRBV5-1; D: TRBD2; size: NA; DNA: TGCGCCAGCAGCTTGCGGGGGGTTGGCCAAGAGACCCAGTACTTC; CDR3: CASSLRGVGQETQYF
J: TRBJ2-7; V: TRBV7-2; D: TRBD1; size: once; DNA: TGTGCCAGCAGCTTATCCAGACAGGGGGGCTACGAGCAGTACTTC; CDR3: CASSLSRQGGYEQYF
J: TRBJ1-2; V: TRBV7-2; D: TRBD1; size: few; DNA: TGTGCCAGCACTCCACTAGACAGGGCATCTGGTGGCTACACCTTC; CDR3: CASTPLDRASGGYTF
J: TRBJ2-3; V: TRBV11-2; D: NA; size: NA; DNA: TGTGCCAGCAGCTTAGCCTGGGCGTGGTCCACACATATCACAGATACGCAGTATTTT; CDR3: CASSLAWAWSTHITDTQYF
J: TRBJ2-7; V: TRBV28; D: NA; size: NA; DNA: TGTGCCAGCAGTTTAGGTAGCTACGAGCAGTACTTC; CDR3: CASSLGSYEQYF
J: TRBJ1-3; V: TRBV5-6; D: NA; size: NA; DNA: TGTGCCAGCAGCGATACAGAGTTTGGAAACACCATATATTTT; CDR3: CASSDTEFGNTIYF
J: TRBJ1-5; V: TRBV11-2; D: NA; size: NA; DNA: TGTGCCAGCAGCTTAGATCGGGGGGGTCAGCCCCAGCATTTT; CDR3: CASSLDRGGQPQHF
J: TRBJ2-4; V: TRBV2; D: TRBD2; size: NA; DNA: TGTGCCAGCAGCCGGACTAGCGGGACTCCGAGTATTAGCATTCAGTACTTC; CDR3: CASSRTSGTPSISIQYF
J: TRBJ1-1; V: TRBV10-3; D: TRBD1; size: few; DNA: TGTGCCATCAGTGAGCCGGGGACAGCCAGAACTGAAGCTTTCTTT; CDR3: CAISEPGTARTEAFF
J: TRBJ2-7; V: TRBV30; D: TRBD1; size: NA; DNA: TGTGCCTGGAGCCTCACCGGGACAGGGATTTCCTACGAGCAGTACTTC; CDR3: CAWSLTGTGISYEQYF
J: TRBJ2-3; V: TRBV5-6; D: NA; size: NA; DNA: TGTGCCAGCAGCTCCGGGACTTACTCTAGCACAGATACGCAGTATTTT; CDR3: CASSSGTYSSTDTQYF
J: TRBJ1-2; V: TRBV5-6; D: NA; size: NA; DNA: TGTGCCAGCAGCCCTAGTCACTATGGCTACACCTTC; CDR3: CASSPSHYGYTF
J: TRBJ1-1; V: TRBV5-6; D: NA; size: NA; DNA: TGTGCCAGCAGCCCACAAGTTAGCCCCCAAGCTTTCTTT; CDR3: CASSPQVSPQAFF
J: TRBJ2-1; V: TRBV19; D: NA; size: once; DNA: TGTGCCAGTAGTATAGCCCTTAGCGGCTTCGCCTACAATGAGCAGTTCTTC; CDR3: CASSIALSGFAYNEQFF
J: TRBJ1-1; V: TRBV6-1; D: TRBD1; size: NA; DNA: TGTGCCAGCAGTGTTCAGGGGGACAGTACTGAAGCTTTCTTT; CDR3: CASSVQGDSTEAFF
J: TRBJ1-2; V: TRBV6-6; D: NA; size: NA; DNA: TGTGCCAGCAGTTACTCTGCGACTATAACTACCTATGGCTACACCTTC; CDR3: CASSYSATITTYGYTF
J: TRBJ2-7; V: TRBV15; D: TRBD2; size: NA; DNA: TGTGCCACCAGCAGGGTCATGGGAGCGGGGGCCTCCTACGAGCAGTACTTC; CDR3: CATSRVMGAGASYEQYF
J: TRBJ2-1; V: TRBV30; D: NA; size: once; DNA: TGTGCCTGGAGTGTTTCGGGGTCCTACAATGAGCAGTTCTTC; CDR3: CAWSVSGSYNEQFF
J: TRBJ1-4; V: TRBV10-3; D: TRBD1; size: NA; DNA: TGTGCCATCAGTGAGCCGACAGGGGGCACTAATGAAAAACTGTTTTTT; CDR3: CAISEPTGGTNEKLFF
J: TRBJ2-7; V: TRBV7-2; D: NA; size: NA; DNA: TGTGCCAGCAGCTTTACCCGAGCGGGCCCCATTGAGCAGTACTTC; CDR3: CASSFTRAGPIEQYF
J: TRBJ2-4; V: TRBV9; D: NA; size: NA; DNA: TGTGCCAGCAGCGAGGGGTCGGACATTCAGTACTTC; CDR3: CASSEGSDIQYF
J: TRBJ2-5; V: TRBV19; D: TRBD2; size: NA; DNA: TGTGCCAGTAGTACCGGGGGGAGCGGCCAAGAGACCCAGTACTTC; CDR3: CASSTGGSGQETQYF
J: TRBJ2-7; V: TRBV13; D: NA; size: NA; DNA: TGTGCCAGCAGCTTAACGGTCGGGGAGCAGTACTTC; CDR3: CASSLTVGEQYF
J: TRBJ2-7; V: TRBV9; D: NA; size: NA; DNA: TGTGCCAGCAGCAAGGCCGGGACAACTTACGAGCAGTACTTC; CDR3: CASSKAGTTYEQYF
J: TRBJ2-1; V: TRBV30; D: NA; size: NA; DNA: TGTGCCTGGGACACTTTCTCCTACAATGAGCAGTTCTTC; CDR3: CAWDTFSYNEQFF
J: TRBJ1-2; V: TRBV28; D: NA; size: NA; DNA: TGTGCCAGCAGGACGCCAGGGTTGGGCTACACCTTC; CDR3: CASRTPGLGYTF
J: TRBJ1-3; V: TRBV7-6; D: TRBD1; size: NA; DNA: TGTGCCAGCAGCGGACCGGGGACAGGGGGCCCTTTCTCTGGAAACACCATATATTTT; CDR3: CASSGPGTGGPFSGNTIYF
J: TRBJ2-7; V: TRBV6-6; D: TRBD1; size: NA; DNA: TGTGCCAGCAGATCACCGGGACAGACCTACGAGCAGTACTTC; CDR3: CASRSPGQTYEQYF
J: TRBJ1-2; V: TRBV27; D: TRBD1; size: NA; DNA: TGTGCCAGCAGTTTGGGGGGAGGGCAGGGGGCATGGTATGGCTACACCTTC; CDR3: CASSLGGGQGAWYGYTF
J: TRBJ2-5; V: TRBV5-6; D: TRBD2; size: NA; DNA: TGTGCCAGCAGCCCCCCTGGAGCGGGAGGGGGTTTCTTGGAGACCCAGTACTTC; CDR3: CASSPPGAGGGFLETQYF
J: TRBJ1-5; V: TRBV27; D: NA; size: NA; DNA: TGTGCCAGCCGACAGGAAGGCAATCAGCCCCAGCATTTT; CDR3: CASRQEGNQPQHF
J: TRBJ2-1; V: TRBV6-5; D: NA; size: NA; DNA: TGTGCCAGCAGGTGGGGCGATGAGCAGTTCTTC; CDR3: CASRWGDEQFF
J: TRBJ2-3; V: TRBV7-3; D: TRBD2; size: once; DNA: TGTGCCAGCAGCTTCTTTAGCGGGAGGGGCCCAGATACGCAGTATTTT; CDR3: CASSFFSGRGPDTQYF
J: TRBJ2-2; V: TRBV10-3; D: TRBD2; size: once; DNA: TGTGCCATCAGTGTCCTAGCGGGAGGGCCGAACACCGGGGAGCTGTTTTTT; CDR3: CAISVLAGGPNTGELFF
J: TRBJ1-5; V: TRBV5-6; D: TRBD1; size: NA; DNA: TGTGCCAGCAGCTTAGAGGGACAGTATCAGCCCCAGCATTTT; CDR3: CASSLEGQYQPQHF
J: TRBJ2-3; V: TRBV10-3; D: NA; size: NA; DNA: TGTGCCATCAGTGAGCGAGGCACAGATACGCAGTATTTT; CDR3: CAISERGTDTQYF
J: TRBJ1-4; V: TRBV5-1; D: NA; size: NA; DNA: TGCGCCAGCAGCTTGCAGGGAGGAGTGGCTGAAAAACTGTTTTTT; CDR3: CASSLQGGVAEKLFF
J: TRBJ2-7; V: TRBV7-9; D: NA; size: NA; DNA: TGTGCCAGCAGCTTAGCCAGTACGTCACCAAATGACGAGCAGTACTTC; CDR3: CASSLASTSPNDEQYF
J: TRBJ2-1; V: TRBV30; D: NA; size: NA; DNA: TGTGCCTTGGCTACCTCTGACTCTTACAATGAGCAGTTCTTC; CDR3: CALATSDSYNEQFF
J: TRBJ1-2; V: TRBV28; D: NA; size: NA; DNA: TGTGCCAGCAGTTTGGTGGGGGCCAGTGGCTACACCTTC; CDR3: CASSLVGASGYTF
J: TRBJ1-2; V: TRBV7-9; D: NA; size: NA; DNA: TGTGCCAGCAGTGGCAGGCCCATTTATGGCTACACCTTC; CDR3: CASSGRPIYGYTF
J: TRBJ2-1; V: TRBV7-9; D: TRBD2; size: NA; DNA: TGTGCCAGCAGCTTATGGGAGGGCCCAGGCAATGAGCAGTTCTTC; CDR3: CASSLWEGPGNEQFF
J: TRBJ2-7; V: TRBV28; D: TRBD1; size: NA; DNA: TGTGCCAGCAGTTTCCAGGGACAGGGGTGGGTAGGGCAGTACTTC; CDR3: CASSFQGQGWVGQYF
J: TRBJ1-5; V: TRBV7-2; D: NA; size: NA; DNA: TGTGCCAGCAGCGTGATCGGGGATGGCAATCAGCCCCAGCATTTT; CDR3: CASSVIGDGNQPQHF
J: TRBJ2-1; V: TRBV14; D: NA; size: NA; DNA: TGTGCCAGCAGCCAAAGGGGCTACTACAATGAGCAGTTCTTC; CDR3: CASSQRGYYNEQFF
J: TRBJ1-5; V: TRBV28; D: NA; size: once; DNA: TGTGCCAGCAGTTTCTCCAGGTTCTATCAGCCCCAGCATTTT; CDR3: CASSFSRFYQPQHF
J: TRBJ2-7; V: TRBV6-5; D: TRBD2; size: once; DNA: TGTGCCAGCAGAACTAGCGGGACGCCCTACGAGCAGTACTTC; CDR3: CASRTSGTPYEQYF
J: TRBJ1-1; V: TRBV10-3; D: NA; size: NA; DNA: TGTGCCATCAGTGAGTCGTGGGGGGTCGGGGGCACTGAAGCTTTCTTT; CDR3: CAISESWGVGGTEAFF
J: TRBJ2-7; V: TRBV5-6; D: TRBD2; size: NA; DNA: TGTGCCAGCAGCTTTTTGACTAGCGGGAGTCGATCCTACGAGCAGTACTTC; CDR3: CASSFLTSGSRSYEQYF
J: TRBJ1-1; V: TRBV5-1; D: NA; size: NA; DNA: TGCGCCAGCAGCGGAGTTGGAACTGGACTGATGAACACTGAAGCTTTCTTT; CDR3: CASSGVGTGLMNTEAFF